Below are 3 T cell receptor beta chains sequenced from a single sample in a study of blood T cells in healthy people across ages. A second PCR, run for roughly 7 to 11 cycles, used a sample-barcoded 5' primer plus a J-beta primer mix. MiXCR, applied by TCRdb to the 5' RACE reads, yields one record per CDR3 protein. The profile shows approximately 2,000,000 distinct CDR3 sequences, more than 35% of them singletons. The specimen was blood. The origin of the receptors is a human donor in good health.

For the CDR3, the DNA is TGTGCCAGCAGCGATATAACTAACTATGGCTACACCTTC. The encoded protein is CASSDITNYGYTF. The J gene is TRBJ1-2, the V gene TRBV13, with D unclear. This CDR3 contains 13 residues. Trimming took 5 bases from V and 0 from J, leaving 7 bases between them. Germline CDR1 reads PRHDT; CDR2 reads FYEKMQ (reference sequence).

This clonotype was recorded at least ten times. CDR3 coding DNA: TGCAGTGCTAGCACAGGGCGGAACTATGGCTACACCTTC. It yields the protein CSASTGRNYGYTF. This chain uses TRBV20-1 with TRBJ1-2; D is perhaps TRBD1 (6 bases). This CDR3 contains 13 residues. The ends were cut back, 3 bases at V and 2 bases at J, with 10 bases in the middle. CDR1 DFQATT and CDR2 SNEGSKA come from the germline V gene (reference sequence).

This clonotype came up a few times. The chain employs TRBV27 and TRBJ2-1; 9 positions match TRBD2. This CDR3 region has 16 residues. CDR1 is MNHEY, CDR2 SMNVEV, per germline (reference sequence). Germline trimming cut 3 bases from V and 7 bases from J; bases unmatched to any gene: 10. CDR3 coding DNA: TGTGCCAGCAGTTTGGAGGGAGCGGGGGGACCTAATGAGCAGTTCTTC. This translates into CASSLEGAGGPNEQFF.